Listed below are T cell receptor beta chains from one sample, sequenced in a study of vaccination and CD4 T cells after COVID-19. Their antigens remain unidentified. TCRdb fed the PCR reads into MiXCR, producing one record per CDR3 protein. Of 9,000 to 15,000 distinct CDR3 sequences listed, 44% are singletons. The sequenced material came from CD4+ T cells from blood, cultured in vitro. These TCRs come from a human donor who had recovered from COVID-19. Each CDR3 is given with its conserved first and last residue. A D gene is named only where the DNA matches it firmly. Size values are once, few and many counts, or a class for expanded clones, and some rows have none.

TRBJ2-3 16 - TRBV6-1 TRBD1 CASSPAGQGGTDTQYF TGTGCCAGCAGCCCTGCGGGACAGGGGGGCACAGATACGCAGTATTTT
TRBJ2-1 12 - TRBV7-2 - CASSPRVGEQFF TGTGCCAGCAGCCCCAGGGTGGGTGAGCAGTTCTTC
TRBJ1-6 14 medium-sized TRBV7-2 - CASSLARDNSPLHF TGTGCCAGCAGCTTAGCTAGGGATAATTCACCCCTCCACTTT
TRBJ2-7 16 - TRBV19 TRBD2 CASSTRLAGGSYEQYF TGTGCCAGTAGTACGAGACTAGCGGGAGGCTCCTACGAGCAGTACTTC
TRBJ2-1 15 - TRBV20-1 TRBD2 CSARKAAGGHNEQFF TGCAGTGCTAGAAAAGCGGCGGGGGGGCACAATGAGCAGTTCTTC
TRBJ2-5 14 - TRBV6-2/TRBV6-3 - CASSYAGGQETQYF TGTGCCAGCAGTTACGCTGGGGGGCAAGAGACCCAGTACTTC
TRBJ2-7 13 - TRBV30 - CAWSRGQYYEQYF TGTGCCTGGAGTAGGGGTCAATATTACGAGCAGTACTTC
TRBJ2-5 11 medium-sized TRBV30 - CAWAVQRTQYF TGTGCCTGGGCCGTCCAGAGGACCCAGTACTTC
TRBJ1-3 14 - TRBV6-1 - CASSELVPGNTIYF TGTGCCAGCAGTGAACTGGTTCCTGGAAACACCATATATTTT
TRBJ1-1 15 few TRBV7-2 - CASSLGRGGNTEAFF TGTGCCAGCAGCTTAGGTAGGGGAGGGAACACTGAAGCTTTCTTT
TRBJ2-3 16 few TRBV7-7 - CASSLASGGPGDTQYF TGTGCTAGCAGCTTAGCCTCAGGCGGTCCGGGGGATACGCAGTATTTT
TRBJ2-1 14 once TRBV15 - CATSRDLAMNEQFF TGTGCCACCAGCAGAGATCTAGCGATGAATGAGCAGTTCTTC
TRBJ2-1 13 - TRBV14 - CASSGQSYNEQFF TGTGCCAGCAGCGGTCAGTCCTACAATGAGCAGTTCTTC
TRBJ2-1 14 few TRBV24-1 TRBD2 CATRTSGEYNEQFF TGTGCCACCAGGACTAGCGGGGAATACAATGAGCAGTTCTTC
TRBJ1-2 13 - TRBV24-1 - CATSVGGNYGYTF TGTGCCACCAGTGTGGGGGGCAACTATGGCTACACCTTC
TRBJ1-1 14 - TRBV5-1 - CASSSLDQNTEAFF TGCGCCAGCAGCTCCCTGGACCAGAACACTGAAGCTTTCTTT
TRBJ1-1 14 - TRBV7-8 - CASRSESGAFGAFF TGTGCCAGCAGAAGTGAGTCAGGGGCATTTGGAGCTTTCTTT
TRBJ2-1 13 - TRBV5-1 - CASSFSKGNEQFF TGCGCCAGCAGCTTTTCCAAGGGCAATGAGCAGTTCTTC
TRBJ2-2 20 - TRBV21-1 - CASSKRWPGGSHENTGELFF TGTGCCAGCAGCAAACGATGGCCAGGGGGCTCCCACGAGAACACCGGGGAGCTGTTTTTT
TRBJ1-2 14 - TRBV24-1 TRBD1 CATSAGDSFYGYTF TGTGCCACCAGTGCAGGGGACAGTTTCTATGGCTACACCTTC
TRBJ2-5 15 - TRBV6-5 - CASSYSNGNQETQYF TGTGCCAGCAGTTACTCGAACGGGAACCAAGAGACCCAGTACTTC
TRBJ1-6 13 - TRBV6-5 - CASSFGTNSPLHF TGTGCCAGCAGTTTCGGGACGAATTCACCCCTCCACTTT
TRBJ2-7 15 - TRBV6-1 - CASRAAGTGAYEQYF TGTGCCAGCAGGGCCGCGGGGACGGGAGCCTACGAGCAGTACTTC
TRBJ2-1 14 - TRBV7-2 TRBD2 CASANSGAHNEQFF TGTGCCAGCGCCAATAGCGGGGCTCACAATGAGCAGTTCTTC
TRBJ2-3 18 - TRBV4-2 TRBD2 CASSQVGSGRAGGDTQYF TGTGCCAGCAGCCAAGTCGGTAGCGGGAGGGCCGGAGGAGATACGCAGTATTTT
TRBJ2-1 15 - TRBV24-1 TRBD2 CATSDTGTSRDEQFF TGTGCCACCAGTGATACCGGGACTAGCAGGGATGAGCAGTTCTTC
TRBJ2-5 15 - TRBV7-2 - CASSTFPGLGETQYF TGTGCCAGCAGCACGTTCCCTGGCTTGGGAGAGACCCAGTACTTC
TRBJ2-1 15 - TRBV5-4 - CASSRTARGPREQFF TGTGCCAGCAGCCGGACTGCGCGGGGGCCCAGGGAGCAGTTCTTC
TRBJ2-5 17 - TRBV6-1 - CASSLQSGLGSQETQYF TGTGCCAGCAGTCTTCAATCGGGGCTGGGCAGTCAAGAGACCCAGTACTTC
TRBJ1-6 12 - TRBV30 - CAWQLPGSPLHF TGTGCCTGGCAGCTCCCGGGTTCACCCCTCCACTTT
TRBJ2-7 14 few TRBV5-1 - CASSLVGSKGEQYF TGCGCCAGCAGCTTGGTGGGTAGTAAGGGCGAGCAGTACTTC
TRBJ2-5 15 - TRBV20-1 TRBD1 CSARYSSGQMRGQYF TGCAGTGCTCGATACTCCTCGGGACAGATGAGAGGCCAGTACTTC
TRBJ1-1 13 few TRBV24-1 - CAIRRAENTEAFF TGTGCCATAAGACGGGCGGAGAACACTGAAGCTTTCTTT
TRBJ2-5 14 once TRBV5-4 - CASSPGVPPETQYF TGTGCCAGCAGCCCGGGAGTACCTCCGGAGACCCAGTACTTC
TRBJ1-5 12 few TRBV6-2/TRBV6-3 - CASSTPLAPQHF TGTGCCAGCAGCACCCCACTGGCGCCCCAGCATTTT
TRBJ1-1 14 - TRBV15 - CATSKGRENTEAFF TGTGCCACCAGCAAGGGAAGGGAGAACACTGAAGCTTTCTTT